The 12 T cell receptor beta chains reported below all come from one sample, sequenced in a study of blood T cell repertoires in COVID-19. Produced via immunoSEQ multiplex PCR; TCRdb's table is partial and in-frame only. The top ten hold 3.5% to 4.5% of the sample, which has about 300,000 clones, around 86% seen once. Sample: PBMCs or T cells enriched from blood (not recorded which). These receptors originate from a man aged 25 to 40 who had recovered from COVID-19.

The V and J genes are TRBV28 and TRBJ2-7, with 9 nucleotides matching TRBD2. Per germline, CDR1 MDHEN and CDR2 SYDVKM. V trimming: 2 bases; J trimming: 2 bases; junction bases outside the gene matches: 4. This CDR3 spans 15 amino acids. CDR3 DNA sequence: TGTGCCAGCAGTTTAGGGCGGGGGGGTGCCTACGAGCAGTACTTC. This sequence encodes CASSLGRGGAYEQYF.

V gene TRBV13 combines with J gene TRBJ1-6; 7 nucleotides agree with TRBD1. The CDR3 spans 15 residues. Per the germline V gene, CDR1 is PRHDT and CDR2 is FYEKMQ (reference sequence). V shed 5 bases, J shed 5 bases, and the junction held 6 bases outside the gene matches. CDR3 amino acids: CASSLAGTDNSPLHF. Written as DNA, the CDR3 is TGTGCCAGCAGCCTCGCCGGGACAGATAATTCACCCCTCCACTTT.

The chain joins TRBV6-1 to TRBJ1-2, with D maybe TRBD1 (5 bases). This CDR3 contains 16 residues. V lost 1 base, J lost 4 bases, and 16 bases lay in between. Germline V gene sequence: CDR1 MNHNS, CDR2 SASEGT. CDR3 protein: CASSEDVGAWLYGYTF. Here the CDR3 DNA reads TGTGCCAGCAGTGAAGACGTAGGGGCTTGGCTCTATGGCTACACCTTC.

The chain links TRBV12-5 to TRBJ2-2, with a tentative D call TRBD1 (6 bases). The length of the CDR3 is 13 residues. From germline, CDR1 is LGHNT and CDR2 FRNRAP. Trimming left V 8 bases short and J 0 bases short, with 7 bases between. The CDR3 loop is CASTGSNTGELFF. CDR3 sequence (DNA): TGTGCTAGTACAGGGTCGAACACCGGGGAGCTGTTTTTT.

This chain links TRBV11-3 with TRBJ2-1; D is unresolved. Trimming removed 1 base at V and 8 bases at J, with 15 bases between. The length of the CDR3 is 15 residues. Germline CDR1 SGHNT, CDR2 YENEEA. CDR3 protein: CASSLGGSLGYEQFF. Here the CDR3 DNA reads TGTGCCAGCAGCTTAGGCGGATCGCTTGGCTATGAGCAGTTCTTC.

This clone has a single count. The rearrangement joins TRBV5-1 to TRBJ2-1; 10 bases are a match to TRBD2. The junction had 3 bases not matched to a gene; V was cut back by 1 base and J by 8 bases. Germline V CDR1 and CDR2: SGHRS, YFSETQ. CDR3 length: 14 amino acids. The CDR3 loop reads CASSLLAGADEQFF. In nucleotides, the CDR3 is TGCGCCAGCAGCTTGCTAGCGGGAGCCGATGAGCAGTTCTTC.

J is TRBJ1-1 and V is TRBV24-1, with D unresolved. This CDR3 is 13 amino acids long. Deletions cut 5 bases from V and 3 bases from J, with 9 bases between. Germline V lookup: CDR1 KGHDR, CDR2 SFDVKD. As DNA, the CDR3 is TGTGCCACCAGTGGAGGTGCGGACACTGAAGCTTTCTTT. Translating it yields CATSGGADTEAFF.

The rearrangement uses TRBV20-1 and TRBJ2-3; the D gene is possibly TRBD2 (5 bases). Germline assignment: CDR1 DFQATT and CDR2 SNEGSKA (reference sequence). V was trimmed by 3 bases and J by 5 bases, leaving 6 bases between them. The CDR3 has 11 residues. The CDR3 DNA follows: TGCAGTGCTAGGGCGGGAGATACGCAGTATTTT. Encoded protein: CSARAGDTQYF.

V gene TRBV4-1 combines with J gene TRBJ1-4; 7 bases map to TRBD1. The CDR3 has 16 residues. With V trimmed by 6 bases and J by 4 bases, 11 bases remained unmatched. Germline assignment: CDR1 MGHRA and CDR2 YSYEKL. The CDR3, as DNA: TGCGCCAGCAGTTTCTCCCCCGGGACAGTTAATGAAAAACTGTTTTTT. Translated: CASSFSPGTVNEKLFF.

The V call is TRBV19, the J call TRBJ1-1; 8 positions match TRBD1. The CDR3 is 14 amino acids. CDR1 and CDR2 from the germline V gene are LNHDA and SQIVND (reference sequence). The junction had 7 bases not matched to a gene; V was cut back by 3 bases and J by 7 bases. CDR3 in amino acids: CASSIRDRGGEAFF. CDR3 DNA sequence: TGTGCCAGTAGTATCCGAGACAGGGGAGGTGAAGCTTTCTTT.

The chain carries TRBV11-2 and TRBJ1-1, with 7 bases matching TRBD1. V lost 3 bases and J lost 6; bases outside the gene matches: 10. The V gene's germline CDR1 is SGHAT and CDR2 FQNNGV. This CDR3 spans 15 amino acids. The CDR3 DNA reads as TGTGCCAGCAGCTTCCGCCAGGGGGTAGTCTCTGAAGCTTTCTTT. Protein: CASSFRQGVVSEAFF.

CDR3 in amino acids: CSVEDGAGIPYGYTF. CDR3 nucleotides: TGCAGCGTTGAAGATGGGGCAGGGATTCCCTATGGCTACACCTTC. The chain has TRBV29-1 and TRBJ1-2; a weak D match, TRBD1 (5 bases). Germline CDR1 reads SQVTM; CDR2 reads ANQGSEA. Trimming stripped 0 bases from V and 4 bases from J, with 15 bases between. CDR3 length equals 15 residues. The whole variable domain, remainder taken from reference TRBV29-1 and TRBJ1-2, is SAVISQKPSRDICQRGTSLTIQCQVDSQVTMMFWYRQQPGQSLTLIATANQGSEATYESGFVIDKFPISRPNLTFSTLTVSNMSPEDSSIYLCSVEDGAGIPYGYTFGSGTRLTVV.